A single T cell receptor beta chain is shown here with its context. Antigen: not known. This sample is part of a study of Ad26.COV2.S vaccination and SARS-CoV-2 variants. Overall study: Ad26.COV2.S given intramuscularly, once or twice 56 days apart.

CDR1 and CDR2 (germline): SEHNR, FQNEAQ (reference sequence). CDR3 size: 11 residues. With 3 bases removed from V and 5 bases from J, the gap between germline ends came to 2 bases. The method was immunoSEQ multiplex PCR; TCRdb's version includes in-frame clones alone and lacks a portion of them. This table has 360,000 or so clones, roughly 90% appearing once. Treatment: roughly 20 received Ad26.COV2.S at low or high dose, single or two shots; five or six received placebo; per-sample allocation not given. Sampling was done on day 63 after the first vaccine or placebo injection. Points from the study as a whole: Assessments of TCR breadth and depth may have underestimated the total T cell responses. Placebo recipients and vaccine recipients were similar in non-spike TCR breadth.

This receptor was obtained from a person between 18 and 59 years old who received the Ad26.COV2.S COVID-19 vaccine or a placebo. The gene calls are TRBV7-9 and TRBJ2-4, with D unresolved. The sample in question was peripheral blood, obtained in a trial of Ad26.COV2.S vaccine versus placebo. The CDR3 region is CASSLENIQYF. CDR3 nucleotides: TGTGCCAGCAGCTTGGAAAACATTCAGTACTTC.